A single sample gave rise to the 14 T cell receptor beta chains below, sequenced in a study of cytotoxic CD8 clonotypes in ibrutinib-treated CLL. Clones were read by immunoSEQ multiplex PCR, and TCRdb kept only the in-frame ones, dropping some. The sample holds hundreds of thousands of clones, around four fifths seen once. Sequenced here: PBMCs, sampled before ibrutinib treatment. The origin of the receptors is a human donor with chronic lymphocytic leukemia.

The chain uses TRBV4-2 and TRBJ2-2; 9 bases match TRBD1. Germline CDR1 reads LGHNA; CDR2 reads YNFKEQ. The trim removed 1 base at V and 1 base at J, leaving 7 bases unmatched. This CDR3 region has 18 residues. The CDR3 nucleotides are TGTGCCAGCAGCCAAGTACGAGGACAGGGGAGGAACACCGGGGAGCTGTTTTTT. Translated, it gives CASSQVRGQGRNTGELFF.

The chain is built from TRBV7-2 and TRBJ1-5; TRBD1 might be the D (6 bases). Trimming took 1 base from V and 2 from J, leaving 12 bases between them. Germline CDR1 and CDR2: SGHTA and FQGNSA. The CDR3 is made up of 16 amino acids. CDR3: CASSLVRGRGNQPQHF. CDR3 bases: TGTGCCAGCAGCTTAGTCAGGGGTAGGGGCAATCAGCCCCAGCATTTT. The full variable domain, its missing parts supplied by reference TRBV7-2 and TRBJ1-5, is GAGVSQSPSNKVTEKGKDVELRCDPISGHTALYWYRQSLGQGLEFLIYFQGNSAPDKSGLPSDRFSAERTGGSVSTLTIQRTQQEDSAVYLCASSLVRGRGNQPQHFGDGTRLSIL.

The chain uses TRBV7-2 and TRBJ2-2, with 11 bases lining up with TRBD1. With 5 bases clipped from V and 5 bases from J, the junction kept 7 bases outside the gene matches. CDR1 and CDR2 from the germline V gene are SGHTA and FQGNSA. The length of the CDR3 is 16 residues. The CDR3 reads CASSSRTGGGTGELFF. The CDR3 DNA reads as TGTGCCAGCAGCAGTCGGACAGGGGGCGGTACCGGGGAGCTGTTTTTT.

The genes are TRBV5-1 and TRBJ2-6; 8 bases align to TRBD2. From germline, CDR1 is SGHRS and CDR2 YFSETQ. V dropped 0 bases and J dropped 1; count of bases not matched to a gene: 6. The CDR3 loop spans 18 amino acids. This chain's CDR3 is CASSLELAVSSGANVLTF. DNA for the CDR3: TGCGCCAGCAGCTTGGAACTAGCGGTTAGTTCTGGGGCCAACGTCCTGACTTTC. Filled out from reference TRBV5-1 and TRBJ2-6, the complete variable domain reads KAGVTQTPRYLIKTRGQQVTLSCSPISGHRSVSWYQQTPGQGLQFLFEYFSETQRNKGNFPGRFSGRQFSNSRSEMNVSTLELGDSALYLCASSLELAVSSGANVLTFGAGSRLTVL.

This clone turned up a few times. The CDR3 region is CAWNQPAGKSYEQYF. The CDR3 DNA reads as TGTGCCTGGAACCAACCAGCGGGTAAAAGCTACGAGCAGTACTTC. The chain uses TRBV30 and TRBJ2-7, with D possibly TRBD2 on 6 matching bases. Germline-derived CDR1 and CDR2 are GTSNPN and SVGIG (reference sequence). Trimming pared 4 bases from V and 3 bases from J, leaving 19 bases between. CDR3 length: 15 amino acids.

The chain links TRBV7-2 to TRBJ2-7, with TRBD2 matching over 8 bases. The CDR3 is 14 amino acids. Unmatched junction bases numbered 3, after V lost 3 bases and J lost 2 bases. In germline, CDR1 is SGHTA, CDR2 FQGNSA. This chain's CDR3 is CASSFPTSAYEQYF. In DNA form, the CDR3 reads TGTGCCAGCAGCTTTCCGACTAGCGCCTACGAGCAGTACTTC.

The chain couples TRBV4-3 to TRBJ2-7; TRBD1 agrees at 7 bases. Germline CDR1 and CDR2: LGHNA and YSLEER. With 3 bases clipped from V and 3 bases from J, the junction kept 8 bases outside the gene matches. CDR3 length equals 15 residues. The CDR3 protein is CASSQGDSPFYEQYF. The CDR3 DNA reads as TGCGCCAGCAGCCAGGGGGACAGCCCTTTCTACGAGCAGTACTTC.

V and J are TRBV5-1 and TRBJ2-5, with D tentatively TRBD1 or TRBD2 (5 bases each). CDR3 length equals 14 residues. Trimming pared 0 bases from V and 3 bases from J, leaving 9 bases between. Per germline, CDR1 SGHRS and CDR2 YFSETQ. The CDR3 bases are TGCGCCAGCAGCTTGGATGGGGGAGAAGAGACCCAGTACTTC. It specifies CASSLDGGEETQYF.

The CDR3 spells CASSQDPGRAYEQYF. For the CDR3, the DNA is TGCGCCAGCAGCCAAGATCCCGGGAGGGCCTACGAGCAGTACTTC. V gene TRBV4-3 combines with J gene TRBJ2-7; TRBD2 agrees at 8 bases. The junction had 3 bases not matched to a gene; V was cut back by 0 bases and J by 2 bases. The CDR3 spans 15 residues. Germline V gene sequence: CDR1 LGHNA, CDR2 YSLEER.

The V call is TRBV28, the J call TRBJ2-5; 9 bases are a match to TRBD2. Looked up from germline, CDR1 is MDHEN and CDR2 is SYDVKM. V shed 6 bases and J 5 bases; nucleotides not matched to a gene: 7. The CDR3 is made up of 14 amino acids. In DNA form, the CDR3 reads TGTGCCAGCAGCATAGCGGGAGTTTATGAGACCCAGTACTTC. This encodes CASSIAGVYETQYF.

The rearrangement links TRBV10-2 to TRBJ1-5; D is ambiguous. This CDR3 contains 13 residues. V was cut by 3 bases and J by 6 bases, with 9 bases left in between. CDR1 and CDR2 (germline): WSHSY, SAAADI. The CDR3 coding sequence is TGCGCCAGCAGTGATAGTCGGAGTCAGCCCCAGCATTTT. It codes for CASSDSRSQPQHF.

This clone was counted between two and nine times. The chain couples TRBV4-1 to TRBJ2-7; TRBD2 might be the D (6 bases). Germline V gene lookup returns CDR1 MGHRA and CDR2 YSYEKL. Trimming stripped 3 bases from V and 0 bases from J, with 12 bases between. The CDR3 loop spans 15 amino acids. The CDR3 DNA sequence: TGCGCCAGCAGCCAGACGGTCGGGAGCTCCTACGAGCAGTACTTC. Protein sequence: CASSQTVGSSYEQYF.

The J gene is TRBJ1-1, the V gene TRBV18; D gene unclear. Trimming took off 1 base at V and 0 bases at J, with 12 bases between the two ends. This CDR3 contains 16 residues. Per the germline V gene, CDR1 is KGHSH and CDR2 is LQKENI. The CDR3 loop is CASSPRQFEMNTEAFF. The CDR3 DNA follows: TGTGCCAGCTCACCACGGCAGTTCGAGATGAACACTGAAGCTTTCTTT.

This chain uses TRBV11-3 with TRBJ2-3; the D call may be TRBD1 or TRBD2 (5 bases each). Trimming cost V 2 bases and J 2 bases, with 11 bases left between them. Germline assignment: CDR1 SGHNT and CDR2 YENEEA. The CDR3 is 15 amino acids. As DNA, the CDR3 is TGTGCCAGCAGCTTATTCCCGGGGCACACAGATACGCAGTATTTT. It codes for CASSLFPGHTDTQYF.